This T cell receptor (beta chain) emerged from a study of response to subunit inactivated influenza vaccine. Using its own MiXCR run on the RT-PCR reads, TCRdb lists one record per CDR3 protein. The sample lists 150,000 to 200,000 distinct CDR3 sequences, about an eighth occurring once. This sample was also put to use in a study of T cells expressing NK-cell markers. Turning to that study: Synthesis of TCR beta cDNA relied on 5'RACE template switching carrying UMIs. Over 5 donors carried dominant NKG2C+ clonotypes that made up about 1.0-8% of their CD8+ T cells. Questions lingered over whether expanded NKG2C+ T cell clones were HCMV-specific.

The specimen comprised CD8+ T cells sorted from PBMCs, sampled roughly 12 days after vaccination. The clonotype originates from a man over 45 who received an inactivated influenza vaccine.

Here the CDR3 reads CASRGTSGKRSYNEQFF. Here the CDR3 DNA reads TGTGCCAGCAGGGGGACTAGCGGGAAGAGGTCCTACAATGAGCAGTTCTTC. The chain links TRBV5-6 to TRBJ2-1; 13 bases line up with TRBD2. V dropped 5 bases and J dropped 1; count of bases not matched to a gene: 6. The CDR3 loop spans 17 amino acids. Looked up from germline, CDR1 is SGHDT and CDR2 is YYEEEE.